One and the same sample provided the 15 T cell receptor beta chains below, sequenced in a study. MiXCR was run by TCRdb on the 5' RACE reads, yielding one entry per CDR3 protein. The data hold about 34,000 distinct CDR3 sequences, with approximately 27% observed a single time. The sequenced sample consisted of naive CD4+ T cells sorted from a lymph node. Subset here: naive CD4+ T cells, CD4+CD45RA+CD25-. These receptor sequences come from a female donor with breast cancer.

The chain couples TRBV6-5 to TRBJ1-2; possible D gene TRBD1, 6 bases. Germline lookup yields CDR1 MNHEY and CDR2 SVGAGI. The V end lost 5 bases, the J end lost 3 bases, and 22 bases lay between the germline ends. The CDR3 covers 17 residues. DNA for the CDR3: TGTGCCAGCAGTCCTCCCACCGTGGTCAGGGGCGACTATGGCTACACCTTC. Translation gives CASSPPTVVRGDYGYTF.

V is TRBV20-1 and J is TRBJ2-7, with 7 bases aligning to TRBD2. There are 15 residues in the CDR3. CDR1 and CDR2 (germline): DFQATT, SNEGSKA (reference sequence). J lost 4 bases, V lost 0 bases, and 9 bases had no gene match. CDR3 nucleotide sequence: TGCAGTGCTAGAGATTTTCGGGGGGAGGCTTACGAGCAGTACTTC. This encodes CSARDFRGEAYEQYF.

The table lists this clonotype with many counts. This chain joins TRBV12-3 or TRBV12-4 and TRBJ2-1; D is perhaps TRBD2 (6 bases). V lost 5 bases and J 5 bases, leaving 10 bases between the germline ends. CDR3 length: 13 residues. In DNA form, the CDR3 reads TGTGCCAGCAGTCTCGGGACTCACAATGAGCAGTTCTTC. Amino acid sequence: CASSLGTHNEQFF.

This clonotype was observed a few times. V is TRBV24-1 and J is TRBJ2-3; the D is unclear. V shed 5 bases and J shed 4 bases, with 9 bases lying between them. CDR1 is KGHDR and CDR2 is SFDVKD in the germline V gene. The CDR3 contains 13 residues. CDR3 nucleotide sequence: TGTGCCACCAGTGGCAGAGGCTCAGATACGCAGTATTTT. Translating gives CATSGRGSDTQYF.

This rearrangement joins TRBV5-1 to TRBJ2-7; D might be TRBD2 (6 bases). Germline lookup yields CDR1 SGHRS and CDR2 YFSETQ. CDR3 length: 15 residues. Trimming removed 0 bases from V and 5 bases from J, with 15 bases in between. The CDR3 sequence is CASSLANWREDEQYF. CDR3 bases: TGCGCCAGCAGCTTGGCCAATTGGCGGGAAGACGAGCAGTACTTC.

This clonotype was picked up one time. The CDR3 here is CATPRPGLGNTEAFF. The CDR3 region has the DNA TGCGCCACCCCTCGCCCCGGTCTTGGGAACACTGAAGCTTTCTTT. The V gene is TRBV23-1, the J gene TRBJ1-1; D unresolved. TRBV23-1 carries the ORF label, with uncertain function. The V gene lost 10 bases and the J gene lost 1 base, with 19 bases spanning the gap. The CDR3 is 15 amino acids.

The chain is built from TRBV11-2 and TRBJ2-1, with a tentative D call TRBD2 (5 bases). The CDR3 consists of 15 residues. Germline-derived CDR1 and CDR2 are SGHAT and FQNNGV. Trimming took 5 bases from V and 7 from J, leaving 18 bases between them. As DNA, the CDR3 is TGTGCCAGCAGCAATCAACAAACTCCGGGGAATGAGCAGTTCTTC. It specifies CASSNQQTPGNEQFF.

Concerning this clonotype itself: This clone may be a read error of a much larger clone one base away. This chain uses TRBV20-1 with TRBJ2-1; 7 nucleotides match TRBD1. From germline, CDR1 is DFQATT and CDR2 SNEGSKA (reference sequence). The CDR3 consists of 14 residues. The CDR3 DNA is TGCGGTGCTAGTACAGAGGGACAGTATACTGAGCAGTTCTTC. This encodes CGASTEGQYTEQFF.

This rearrangement joins TRBV5-1 to TRBJ2-7; perhaps TRBD1 as D (6 bases). Trimming shortened V by 4 bases and J by 0 bases, and 11 bases separated the two germline ends. The CDR3 covers 14 residues. Germline V lookup: CDR1 SGHRS, CDR2 YFSETQ. The CDR3 spells CASSPRDTSYEQYF. The CDR3, as DNA: TGCGCCAGCAGCCCCCGGGACACCTCCTACGAGCAGTACTTC.

This clonotype has a single count. Just one base apart from a much larger clone, this may be a read error. This rearrangement joins TRBV29-1 to TRBJ2-7; maybe TRBD1 (6 bases). The germline V and J ends were trimmed by 8 bases and 3 bases, with 11 bases remaining between them. The CDR3 contains 11 residues. CDR1 SQVTM and CDR2 ANQGSEA come from the germline V gene. CDR3 nucleotides: TGCAGCCCCACCAGGGGCTACGAGCAGTACTTC. Translating it yields CSPTRGYEQYF.

This clonotype was observed many times. The gene calls are TRBV28 and TRBJ2-7; no firm D call. Germline CDR1 is MDHEN and CDR2 is SYDVKM. Between the trimmed V and J ends, which lost 2 bases and 3 bases, there was a span of 8 bases. The CDR3 has 13 amino acids. Written as DNA, the CDR3 is TGTGCCAGCAGTTTAAGCTGGGTCTACGAGCAGTACTTC. Encoded protein: CASSLSWVYEQYF.

This clonotype appeared a few times. This chain links TRBV5-1 with TRBJ2-1; the match to TRBD2 covers 8 bases. Germline-derived CDR1 and CDR2 are SGHRS and YFSETQ. The CDR3 has 17 amino acids. Losses at the gene ends were 2 bases for V and 7 bases for J; bases not matched to a gene: 14. This CDR3 is CASSLLPAGASSNEQFF. In DNA, the CDR3 is TGCGCCAGCAGCTTACTACCAGCGGGGGCCTCCTCGAATGAGCAGTTCTTC.

This clonotype was found a few times. The V gene is TRBV28, the J gene TRBJ1-1; D not certain. Trimming took off 10 bases at V and 4 bases at J, with 10 bases between the two ends. Per the germline V gene, CDR1 is MDHEN and CDR2 is SYDVKM. The CDR3 spans 11 residues. In DNA form, the CDR3 reads TGTGCCACAGGAAAGGGCACTGAAGCTTTCTTT. It is translated as CATGKGTEAFF.

This chain joins TRBV4-1 and TRBJ2-1; D is unclear. CDR1 and CDR2 from the germline V gene are MGHRA and YSYEKL. V lost 2 bases to trimming and J lost 3 bases, with 11 bases between them. This CDR3 is 15 amino acids long. The CDR3 DNA sequence: TGCGCCAGCAGCCAATGGGTAGACGGCTACAATGAGCAGTTCTTC. It encodes CASSQWVDGYNEQFF.

This clonotype has only a few counts. V and J are TRBV18 and TRBJ2-1, with D unclear. The germline CDR1 and CDR2 sequences are KGHSH and LQKENI. The CDR3 spans 14 residues. Trimming took off 0 bases at V and 7 bases at J, with 10 bases between the two ends. Here the CDR3 DNA reads TGTGCCAGCTCACCACCGACGAGCGTGAATGAGCAGTTCTTC. As protein: CASSPPTSVNEQFF.